This T cell receptor beta chain appears in the sequencing data of a study of OX40 agonist ivuxolimab in advanced cancers. Regarding the complete study: Ivuxolimab, which targeted the costimulatory receptor OX40 (CD134), was an agonistic, fully human IgG2 monoclonal antibody. Intravenous ivuxolimab was administered to patients every 2 weeks at six dose levels: 0.01, 0.1, 0.3, 1.5, 3 and 10 mg/kg. Of the approximately 50 patients in dose escalation, about 20 had hepatocellular carcinoma, approximately 15 had melanoma, 9 had renal cell carcinoma and 9 had head and neck cancer. In the dose-escalation cohort, approximately 82% of patients were male, and the mean age was around 60 years, with a range of about 23 to 90. Patients were allowed to have had prior anti-PD-1, anti-PD-L1 or anti-CTLA-4 therapy, and roughly 40% of the dose-escalation patients had been treated with checkpoint inhibitors. Partial responses occurred in three dose-escalation patients: two with cutaneous melanoma and one with hepatocellular carcinoma. The point of sequencing TCRbeta in the periphery was to test whether ivuxolimab changed TCR sequence diversity and drove clonal T-cell expansion. The monotherapy dose-escalation portion (N of about 47 patients) of the phase I ivuxolimab trial is reported in the paper.

The trial excluded patients who had a history of autoimmune disease or who were on systemic immunosuppression. Peripheral blood for TCR sequencing was drawn from every dose cohort at baseline, at cycle 4 day 1 and at cycle 7 day 1. Samples came from an open-label, multicenter, first-in-human phase I dose-escalation trial of ivuxolimab. Adults with locally advanced or metastatic melanoma, renal cell carcinoma, hepatocellular carcinoma or head and neck squamous cell carcinoma were enrolled in the trial. CD4+ and CD8+ T cells were sorted separately from peripheral blood before TCR sequencing. From its cysteine to its phenylalanine, the CDR3 spans 14 amino acids. Only CDR3 DNA remains: 42 bases, in frame from the first base. CDR1 and CDR2, looked up from the germline V gene (reference sequence), are SGHKS and YYEKEE. At the junction V is shortened by 2 bases and J by 8 bases, with 16 bases in between.

To sequence the TCRbeta CDR3 region, genomic DNA was isolated from the sorted cells. The immunoSEQ Assay was used for sequencing of TCRbeta CDR3 regions. This is the immuneACCESS table as TCRdb keeps it, with only in-frame sequences that have V and J called. A part of the clones is gone; compared with another copy, unresolved V genes explain less than half, and the rest is unexplained. In all, the sample holds over 9,000 clones, and 80% to 90% of those were seen once. The ten largest clones represent approximately 9% of the sample. Turning to this clone: Its recognized antigen is unknown. No base quality information exists; no much larger clone differs at one position.

Here is what the overall study found, with its caveats: Clonal expansion of both CD4+ and CD8+ blood T cells was observed from baseline to week 6 at doses 0.1 to 3.0 mg/kg. The antigen specificity of the peripheral T cells that underwent clonal expansion was not determined. Low levels of normalized T-cell clonal expansion were also seen in some patients who did not respond. After ivuxolimab, CD8+ T cells had more expanded clones than CD4+ T cells on average. In the 0.1-3.0 mg/kg groups, partial responders were among the patients with the lowest normalized peripheral clonal expansion, particularly in CD8+ T cells.

The V and J segments used are TRBV5-5 and TRBJ1-2; a confident D gene designation cannot be given. This sample comprised CD4+ or CD8+ T cells sorted from blood, obtained in a trial of the OX40 agonist ivuxolimab. The sequence was collected from an adult with an advanced solid tumor such as melanoma, head and neck, liver or kidney cancer. The CDR3 region has the sequence CASSLGVSAGGYTF. The DNA sequence is given as TGTGCCAGCAGCTTAGGAGTCAGCGCTGGCGGCTACACCTTC. Reference TRBV5-5 and TRBJ1-2 proteins supply the regions before and after the CDR3; the full variable domain is: DAGVTQSPTHLIKTRGQQVTLRCSPISGHKSVSWYQQVLGQGPQFIFQYYEKEERGRGNFPDRFSARQFPNYSSELNVNALLLGDSALYLCASSLGVSAGGYTFGSGTRLTVV.